This TCR beta chain was found in a study of T cells in localized non-small cell lung cancer. Study results and caveats: Only one tumor region was sequenced, so heterogeneity remains possible.

CDR1 KGHSH and CDR2 LQKENI come from the germline V gene. V was clipped by 6 bases and J by 9 bases; unmatched bases: 18. The CDR3 consists of 16 residues. Assay used: immunoSEQ multiplex PCR; TCRdb lists only in-frame clones, some missing. This sample has roughly 40,000 clones, with approximately 86% found just once. On this clone: The antigen remains undetermined.

Sequenced here: peripheral blood, sampled before any cancer treatment. The TCR originated in a man between 18 and 49 years old with stage I lung adenocarcinoma. V is TRBV18 and J is TRBJ1-1; 8 positions match TRBD1. CDR3 sequence: CASSSDQPGGAGKAFF. The CDR3 DNA is TGTGCCAGCTCTTCGGATCAACCAGGGGGCGCGGGGAAAGCTTTCTTT.